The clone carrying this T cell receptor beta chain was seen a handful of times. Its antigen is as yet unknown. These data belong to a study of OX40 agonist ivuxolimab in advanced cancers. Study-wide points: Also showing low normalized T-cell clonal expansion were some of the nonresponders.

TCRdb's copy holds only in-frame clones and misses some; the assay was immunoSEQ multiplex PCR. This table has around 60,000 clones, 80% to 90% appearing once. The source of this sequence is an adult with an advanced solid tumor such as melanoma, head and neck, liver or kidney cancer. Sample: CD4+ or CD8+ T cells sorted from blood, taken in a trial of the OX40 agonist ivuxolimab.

The CDR3 sequence is CASSSLMGRGWQRLSGNTIYF. CDR3 DNA: TGTGCCAGCAGCTCACTAATGGGCAGGGGGTGGCAGCGACTCTCTGGAAACACCATATATTTT. This chain uses TRBV7-6 with TRBJ1-3; 7 bases line up with TRBD1. This CDR3 is 21 amino acids long. V was clipped by 4 bases and J by 0 bases; unmatched bases: 21. Germline CDR1 and CDR2: SGHVS and FNYEAQ.